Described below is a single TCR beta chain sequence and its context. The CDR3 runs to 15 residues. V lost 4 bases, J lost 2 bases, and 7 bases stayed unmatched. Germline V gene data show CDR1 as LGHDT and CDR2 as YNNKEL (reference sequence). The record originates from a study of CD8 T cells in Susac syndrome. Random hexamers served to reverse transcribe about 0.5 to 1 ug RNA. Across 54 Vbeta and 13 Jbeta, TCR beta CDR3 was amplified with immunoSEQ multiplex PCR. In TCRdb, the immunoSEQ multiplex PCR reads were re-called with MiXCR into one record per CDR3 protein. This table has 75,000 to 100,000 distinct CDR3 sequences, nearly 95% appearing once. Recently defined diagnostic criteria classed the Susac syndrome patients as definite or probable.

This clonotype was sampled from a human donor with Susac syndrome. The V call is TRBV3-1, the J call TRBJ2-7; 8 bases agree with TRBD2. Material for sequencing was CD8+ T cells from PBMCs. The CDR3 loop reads CASSPGLAGPYEQYF. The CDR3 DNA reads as TGTGCCAGCAGCCCCGGGCTAGCGGGTCCCTACGAGCAGTACTTC.